This note documents a single TCR beta chain sequence. Its cognate antigen is unknown. The CDR3 runs to 14 residues. In germline, CDR1 is SGHVS, CDR2 FQNEAQ. V was trimmed by 5 bases and J by 4 bases, leaving 15 bases between them. The data derive from a study of cytomegalovirus exposure and HLA in healthy donors. General study findings and limits: Listed as cytomegalovirus-associated were 150 to 200 TCR beta chains. The authors later linked a missense DCLRE1C variant to TCR beta V- and J-gene trimming.

60 Vbeta and 13 Jbeta primers were used in PCR. Libraries were prepared by immunoSEQ multiplex PCR; TCRdb keeps only in-frame clonotypes and omits some of them. Altogether approximately 130,000 clones are present, about 85% being singletons, with the ten largest covering less than 7%. V usage is TRBV7-8 and J usage is TRBJ2-7; weak D call: TRBD1 (6 bases). The TCR was taken from a woman under 40 in good health and CMV-seropositive. The specimen sequenced was PBMCs. CDR3 sequence reads: CASSPLTGPYEQYF. The DNA of the CDR3 is TGTGCCAGCAGCCCCCTTACAGGGCCTTACGAGCAGTACTTC. The full variable domain, in which reference TRBV7-8 and TRBJ2-7 provide the parts outside the CDR3, is GAGVSQSPRYKVAKRGQDVALRCDPISGHVSLFWYQQALGQGPEFLTYFQNEAQLDKSGLPSDRFFAERPEGSVSTLKIQRTQQEDSAVYLCASSPLTGPYEQYFGPGTRLTVT.